The 3 T cell receptor beta chains below all came from one sample that was sequenced in a study of T-cell memory formation after mild COVID-19. TCRdb redid the calling of the 5' RACE reads with MiXCR, one entry per CDR3 protein. Among around 80,000 distinct CDR3 sequences listed, around 13% were seen once. The sequencing sample was made of PBMCs or a T cell subset sorted from them (not recorded which). The receptors come from a man aged 18 to 29 who had mild COVID-19 (a few samples of this study predate the infection). Cell type and time point are not known.

A few counts support this clonotype. J is TRBJ1-2 and V is TRBV2; D uncertain. Trimming took 7 bases from V and 7 from J, leaving 13 bases between them. Germline V CDR1 and CDR2: SNHLY, FYNNEI. The CDR3 spans 12 residues. The CDR3 nucleotides are TGTGCCAGCATAAAGTCTACTGGTGGCTACACCTTC. This codes for CASIKSTGGYTF. The entire variable domain, with the rest obtained from reference TRBV2 and TRBJ1-2, is as follows: EPEVTQTPSHQVTQMGQEVILRCVPISNHLYFYWYRQILGQKVEFLVSFYNNEISEKSEIFDDQFSVERPDGSNFTLKIRSTKLEDSAMYFCASIKSTGGYTFGSGTRLTVV.

Only a few counts were recorded for this clonotype. The J gene is TRBJ2-4, the V gene TRBV6-2 or TRBV6-3; 9 bases are a match to TRBD1. Germline CDR1 MNHEY, CDR2 SVGEGT. Trimming at V came to 6 bases and at J to 6 bases, leaving 6 bases not matched to a gene. The CDR3 is made up of 14 amino acids. In DNA, the CDR3 is TGTGCCAGCAGAGCCGGGACAGGGCGAAACATTCAGTACTTC. Its translation is CASRAGTGRNIQYF.

The table lists this clonotype with a count of one. The rearrangement uses TRBV6-2 or TRBV6-3 and TRBJ1-2; possible D gene TRBD1, 6 bases. CDR3 length equals 13 residues. The V gene lost 1 base and the J gene lost 8 bases, with 11 bases spanning the gap. From germline, CDR1 is MNHEY and CDR2 SVGEGT. DNA for the CDR3: TGTGCCAGCAGTTACTGGCAGGGGCAAGGCTACACCTTC. It codes for CASSYWQGQGYTF.